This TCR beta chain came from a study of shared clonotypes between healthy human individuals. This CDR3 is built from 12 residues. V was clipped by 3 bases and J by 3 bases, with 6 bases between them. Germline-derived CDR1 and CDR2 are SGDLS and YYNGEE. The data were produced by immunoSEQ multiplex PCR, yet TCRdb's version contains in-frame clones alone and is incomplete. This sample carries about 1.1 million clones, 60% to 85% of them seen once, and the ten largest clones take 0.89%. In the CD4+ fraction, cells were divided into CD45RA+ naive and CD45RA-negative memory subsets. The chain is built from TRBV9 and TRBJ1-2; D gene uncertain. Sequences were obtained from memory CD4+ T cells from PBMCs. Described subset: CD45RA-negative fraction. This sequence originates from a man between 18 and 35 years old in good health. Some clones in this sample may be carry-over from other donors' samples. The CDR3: CASSDQHYGYTF. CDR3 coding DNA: TGTGCCAGCAGCGACCAGCACTATGGCTACACCTTC.